The clone carrying this T cell receptor beta chain was counted a few times. Its target is unknown. Treatment denoted: approximately nine-day PBMC culture with coronavirus spike peptide pools or control peptides (ViraFEST assay). This entry comes from a study of vaccination and CD4 T cells after COVID-19. Overall study context: Mild disease affected under ten convalescent patients and severe disease one, all SARS-CoV-2 positive by nasal swab PCR. Cells were stimulated with overlapping spike peptide pools from SARS-CoV-2, HCoV-NL63, HCoV-OC43 and HCoV-229E. Six males and four females constituted the convalescent cohort, two of whom were Hispanic.

Oncomine TCR Beta short-read sequencing was applied to DNA from cultured CD4+ T cells. Each CDR3 protein is one row after TCRdb ran MiXCR on the PCR reads. The sample has around 19,000 distinct CDR3 sequences, 60% seen once. V shed 4 bases, J shed 0 bases, and the junction held 9 bases outside the gene matches. Germline CDR1 reads MNHNS; CDR2 reads SASEGT. This CDR3 is 18 amino acids long. This material consisted of CD4+ T cells from blood, cultured in vitro, taken after SARS-CoV-2 vaccination. This chain connects TRBV6-1 to TRBJ2-6; 7 bases map to TRBD1. This sequence was found in a human donor who had recovered from COVID-19. The CDR3 loop reads CASSGTGRHYSGANVLTF. In DNA form, the CDR3 reads TGTGCCAGCAGTGGGACAGGACGGCATTACTCTGGGGCCAACGTCCTGACTTTC.